Listed here is a single T cell receptor beta chain. What it binds is not known. Primers included in the PCR were 60 Vbeta and 13 Jbeta primers. Data came from immunoSEQ multiplex PCR; TCRdb stores just in-frame clones and leaves some out. The sample has 50,000 to 60,000 clones; about 77% are singletons. The data originate from a study of cytomegalovirus exposure and HLA in healthy donors. Findings of the study overall: About 87% or about 30% of the time was how often most TCR beta V segments were productive, according to an earlier analysis.

With 7 bases removed from V and 7 bases from J, the gap between germline ends came to 14 bases. CDR1 is LNHDA and CDR2 is SQIVND in the germline V gene (reference sequence). CDR3 length: 13 residues. The rearrangement uses TRBV19 and TRBJ2-1; unclear D gene. Material: PBMCs. The origin of this receptor is a woman aged 40 to 50 in good health and CMV-seropositive. DNA of the CDR3: TGTGCCAGTAAGACTGGTGGTAGGAATGAGCAGTTCTTC. The encoded protein is CASKTGGRNEQFF.